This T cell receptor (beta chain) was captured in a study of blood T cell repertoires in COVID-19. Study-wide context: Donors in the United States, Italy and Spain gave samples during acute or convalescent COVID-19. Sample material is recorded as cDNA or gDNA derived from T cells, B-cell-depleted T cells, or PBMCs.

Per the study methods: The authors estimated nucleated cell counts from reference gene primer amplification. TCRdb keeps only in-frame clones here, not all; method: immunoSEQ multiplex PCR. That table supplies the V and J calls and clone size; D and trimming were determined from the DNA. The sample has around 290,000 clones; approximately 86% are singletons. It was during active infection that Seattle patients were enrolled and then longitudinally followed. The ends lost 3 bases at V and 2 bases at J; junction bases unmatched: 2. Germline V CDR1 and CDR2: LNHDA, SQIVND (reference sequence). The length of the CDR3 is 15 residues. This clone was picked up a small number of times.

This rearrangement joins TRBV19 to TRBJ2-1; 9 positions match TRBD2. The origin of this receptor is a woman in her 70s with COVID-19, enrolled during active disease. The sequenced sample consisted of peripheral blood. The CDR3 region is CASSMGTSPYNEQFF. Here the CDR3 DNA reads TGTGCCAGTAGTATGGGGACTAGCCCCTACAATGAGCAGTTCTTC.